These T cell receptor beta chains were read from a single sample in a study of blood T cell repertoires in COVID-19. Sequencing used immunoSEQ multiplex PCR; TCRdb keeps in-frame clones, though not all of them. The repertoire has about 82,000 clones, 65% to 85% of them found once; the top ten carry about a sixth. The sample comprised peripheral blood. The receptor source for this set is a woman aged 55-70 years with acute or convalescent COVID-19. The CDR3 runs from the conserved cysteine through the conserved F or W. The order of the fields is CDR3 protein, CDR3 DNA, J gene, clone size, D gene, V gene. The D gene is left open where the match is weak. Clone size is given for some rows only: seen once, a few or many times, or a class if the clone is expanded.

CDR3 protein: CASSSAALNTEAFF
CDR3 DNA: TGCGCCAGCAGCTCGGCAGCGTTGAACACTGAAGCTTTCTTT
J gene: TRBJ1-1
clone size: .
D gene: .
V gene: TRBV5-1

CDR3 protein: CASSWLQQGRSSPLHF
CDR3 DNA: TGTGCCAGCAGCTGGTTACAACAGGGAAGATCGTCGCCCCTCCACTTT
J gene: TRBJ1-6
clone size: .
D gene: .
V gene: TRBV7-9

CDR3 protein: CASMGRGAYEQYF
CDR3 DNA: TGTGCCAGCATGGGGCGGGGGGCCTACGAGCAGTACTTC
J gene: TRBJ2-7
clone size: .
D gene: TRBD2
V gene: TRBV2

CDR3 protein: CASSQTGGPTYEQYF
CDR3 DNA: TGTGCCAGCAGTCAGACAGGGGGCCCCACTTACGAGCAGTACTTC
J gene: TRBJ2-7
clone size: .
D gene: TRBD1
V gene: TRBV6-5

CDR3 protein: CASSLTGRYYGYTF
CDR3 DNA: TGTGCCAGTAGTTTGACAGGGAGATACTATGGCTACACCTTC
J gene: TRBJ1-2
clone size: .
D gene: TRBD1
V gene: TRBV19

CDR3 protein: CASSLGHNTDTQYF
CDR3 DNA: TGTGCCAGCAGCTTAGGGCATAACACAGATACGCAGTATTTT
J gene: TRBJ2-3
clone size: .
D gene: .
V gene: TRBV7-9

CDR3 protein: CASSSREGGYGYTF
CDR3 DNA: TGTGCCAGCAGTTCCCGTGAGGGGGGGTATGGCTACACCTTC
J gene: TRBJ1-2
clone size: .
D gene: .
V gene: TRBV27

CDR3 protein: CASSQRQGTPNTEAFF
CDR3 DNA: TGTGCCAGCAGCCAACGACAGGGGACCCCAAACACTGAAGCTTTCTTT
J gene: TRBJ1-1
clone size: .
D gene: TRBD1
V gene: TRBV7-8

CDR3 protein: CASSTPGTSGSYEQYF
CDR3 DNA: TGTGCCAGCTCGACCCCCGGGACTAGCGGCTCCTACGAGCAGTACTTC
J gene: TRBJ2-7
clone size: .
D gene: TRBD2
V gene: TRBV6-6

CDR3 protein: CASILDLGGSTIYF
CDR3 DNA: TGTGCCAGCATCCTGGATCTGGGGGGGAGCACCATATATTTT
J gene: TRBJ1-3
clone size: once
D gene: .
V gene: TRBV2

CDR3 protein: CASSLDGGQSTEAFF
CDR3 DNA: TGTGCCAGCAGCTTAGATGGTGGACAAAGTACTGAAGCTTTCTTT
J gene: TRBJ1-1
clone size: .
D gene: .
V gene: TRBV11-3

CDR3 protein: CAISEQSAAGNTIYF
CDR3 DNA: TGTGCCATCAGTGAACAGTCAGCGGCTGGAAACACCATATATTTT
J gene: TRBJ1-3
clone size: .
D gene: .
V gene: TRBV10-3

CDR3 protein: CASRSTGARNTEAFF
CDR3 DNA: TGTGCCAGCAGAAGTACAGGGGCGAGGAACACTGAAGCTTTCTTT
J gene: TRBJ1-1
clone size: once
D gene: TRBD1
V gene: TRBV6-5

CDR3 protein: CASRRQAGELFF
CDR3 DNA: TGTGCCAGCAGGCGACAGGCCGGGGAGCTGTTTTTT
J gene: TRBJ2-2
clone size: .
D gene: .
V gene: TRBV6-5

CDR3 protein: CAISARESAHSPLHF
CDR3 DNA: TGTGCCATCAGTGCCCGGGAGAGTGCACATTCACCCCTCCACTTT
J gene: TRBJ1-6
clone size: .
D gene: .
V gene: TRBV10-3

CDR3 protein: CASSSPGGLTGELFF
CDR3 DNA: TGCGCCAGCAGCTCCCCGGGGGGTCTCACCGGGGAGCTGTTTTTT
J gene: TRBJ2-2
clone size: .
D gene: TRBD2
V gene: TRBV5-1

CDR3 protein: CASSRGQANTEAFF
CDR3 DNA: TGCGCCAGCAGCCGTGGACAGGCGAACACTGAAGCTTTCTTT
J gene: TRBJ1-1
clone size: .
D gene: TRBD1
V gene: TRBV5-1

CDR3 protein: CAWSASQETQYF
CDR3 DNA: TGTGCCTGGAGTGCCTCCCAAGAGACCCAGTACTTC
J gene: TRBJ2-5
clone size: .
D gene: .
V gene: TRBV30

CDR3 protein: CASSPLRGGQETQYF
CDR3 DNA: TGTGCCAGCTCACCACTGCGGGGGGGCCAAGAGACCCAGTACTTC
J gene: TRBJ2-5
clone size: .
D gene: TRBD2
V gene: TRBV18

CDR3 protein: CASSARSGEGTEAFF
CDR3 DNA: TGTGCCAGCAGCGCCCGGTCGGGGGAAGGAACTGAAGCTTTCTTT
J gene: TRBJ1-1
clone size: .
D gene: .
V gene: TRBV9

CDR3 protein: CASSLAQGPGNTIYF
CDR3 DNA: TGTGCCAGCAGCTTAGCACAGGGTCCCGGAAACACCATATATTTT
J gene: TRBJ1-3
clone size: .
D gene: .
V gene: TRBV7-6

CDR3 protein: CASSYDRDEAFF
CDR3 DNA: TGCGCCAGCAGCTATGACAGGGATGAAGCTTTCTTT
J gene: TRBJ1-1
clone size: .
D gene: TRBD1
V gene: TRBV5-1

CDR3 protein: CASSETSGGANEQFF
CDR3 DNA: TGTGCCAGCAGCGAGACTAGCGGGGGGGCCAATGAGCAGTTCTTC
J gene: TRBJ2-1
clone size: once
D gene: TRBD2
V gene: TRBV4-2

CDR3 protein: CASSLAVFGTVDADTQYF
CDR3 DNA: TGTGCCAGCAGCTTAGCGGTTTTTGGGACAGTTGACGCAGATACGCAGTATTTT
J gene: TRBJ2-3
clone size: .
D gene: TRBD1
V gene: TRBV11-3

CDR3 protein: CSVVGGRDTEAFF
CDR3 DNA: TGCAGCGTTGTAGGGGGACGGGACACTGAAGCTTTCTTT
J gene: TRBJ1-1
clone size: .
D gene: .
V gene: TRBV29-1